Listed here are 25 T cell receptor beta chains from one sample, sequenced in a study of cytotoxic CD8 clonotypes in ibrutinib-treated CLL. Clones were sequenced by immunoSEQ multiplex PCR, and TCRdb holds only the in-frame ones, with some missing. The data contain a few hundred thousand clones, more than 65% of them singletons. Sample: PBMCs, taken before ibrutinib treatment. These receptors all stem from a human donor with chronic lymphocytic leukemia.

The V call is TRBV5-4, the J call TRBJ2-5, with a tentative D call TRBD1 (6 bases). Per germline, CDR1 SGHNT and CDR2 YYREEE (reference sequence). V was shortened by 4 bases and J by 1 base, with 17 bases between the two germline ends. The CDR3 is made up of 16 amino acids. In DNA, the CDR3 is TGTGCCAGCAGCATTCTCCGAACAGGGACCCAAGAGACCCAGTACTTC. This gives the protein CASSILRTGTQETQYF.

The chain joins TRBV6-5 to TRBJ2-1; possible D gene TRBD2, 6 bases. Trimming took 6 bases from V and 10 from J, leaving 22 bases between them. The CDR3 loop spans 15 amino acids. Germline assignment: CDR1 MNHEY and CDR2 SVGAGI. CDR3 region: CASSPGTLFLDEQFF. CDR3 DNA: TGTGCCAGCAGCCCCGGGACTCTCTTCCTCGACGAGCAGTTCTTC.

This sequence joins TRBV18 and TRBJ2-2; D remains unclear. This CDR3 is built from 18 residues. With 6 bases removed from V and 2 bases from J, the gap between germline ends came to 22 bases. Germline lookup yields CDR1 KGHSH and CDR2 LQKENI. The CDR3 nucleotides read TGTGCCAGCTCGCTACGGGTCCCGCAGGATAGAAACACCGGGGAGCTGTTTTTT. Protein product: CASSLRVPQDRNTGELFF.

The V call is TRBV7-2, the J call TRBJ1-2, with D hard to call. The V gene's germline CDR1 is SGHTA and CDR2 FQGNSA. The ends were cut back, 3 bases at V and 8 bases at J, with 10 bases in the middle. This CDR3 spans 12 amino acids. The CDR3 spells CASSFGREGYTF. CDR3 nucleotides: TGTGCCAGCAGCTTTGGGAGGGAAGGCTACACCTTC.

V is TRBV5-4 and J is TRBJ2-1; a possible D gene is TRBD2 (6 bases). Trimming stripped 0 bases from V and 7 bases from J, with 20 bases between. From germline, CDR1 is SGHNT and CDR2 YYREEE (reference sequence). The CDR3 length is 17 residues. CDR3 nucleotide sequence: TGTGCCAGCAGCTTGGAGGGACGACTAGGCTTAAGAAATGAGCAGTTCTTC. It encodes CASSLEGRLGLRNEQFF.

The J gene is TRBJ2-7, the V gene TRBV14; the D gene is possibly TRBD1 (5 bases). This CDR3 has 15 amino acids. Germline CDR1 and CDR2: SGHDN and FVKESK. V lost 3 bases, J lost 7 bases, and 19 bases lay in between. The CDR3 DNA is TGTGCCAGCAGCCACAAAAACTCAGGGCGGAAAGAGCAGTACTTC. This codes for CASSHKNSGRKEQYF. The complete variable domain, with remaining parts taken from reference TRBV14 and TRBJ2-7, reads EAGVTQFPSHSVIEKGQTVTLRCDPISGHDNLYWYRRVMGKEIKFLLHFVKESKQDESGMPNNRFLAERTGGTYSTLKVQPAELEDSGVYFCASSHKNSGRKEQYFGPGTRLTVT.

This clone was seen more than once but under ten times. CDR3 residues: CASSADITTNNEQFF. CDR3 in DNA: TGTGCCAGCAGCGCCGACATAACTACCAACAATGAGCAGTTCTTC. V gene TRBV9 combines with J gene TRBJ2-1; no definite D call. V lost 3 bases to trimming and J lost 5 bases, with 15 bases between them. CDR1 is SGDLS and CDR2 is YYNGEE in the germline V gene. The CDR3 covers 15 residues.

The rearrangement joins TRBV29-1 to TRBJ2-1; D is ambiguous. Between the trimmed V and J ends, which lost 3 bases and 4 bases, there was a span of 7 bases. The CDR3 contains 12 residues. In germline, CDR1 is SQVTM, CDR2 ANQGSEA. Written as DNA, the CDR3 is TGCAGCGTTGAGTATTTTTACAATGAGCAGTTCTTC. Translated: CSVEYFYNEQFF.

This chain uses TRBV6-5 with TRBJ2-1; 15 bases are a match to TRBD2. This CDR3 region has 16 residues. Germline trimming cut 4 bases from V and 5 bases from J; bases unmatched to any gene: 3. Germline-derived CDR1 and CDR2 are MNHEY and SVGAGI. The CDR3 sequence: CASSWTSGRANNEQFF. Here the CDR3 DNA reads TGTGCCAGCAGTTGGACTAGCGGGAGGGCCAACAATGAGCAGTTCTTC.

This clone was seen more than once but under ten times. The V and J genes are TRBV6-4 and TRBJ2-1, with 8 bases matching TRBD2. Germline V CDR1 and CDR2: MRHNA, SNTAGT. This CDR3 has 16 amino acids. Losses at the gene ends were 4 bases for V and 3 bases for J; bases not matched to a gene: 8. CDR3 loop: CASSVLGLADYNEQFF. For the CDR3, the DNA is TGTGCCAGCAGTGTCCTTGGACTAGCAGACTACAATGAGCAGTTCTTC.

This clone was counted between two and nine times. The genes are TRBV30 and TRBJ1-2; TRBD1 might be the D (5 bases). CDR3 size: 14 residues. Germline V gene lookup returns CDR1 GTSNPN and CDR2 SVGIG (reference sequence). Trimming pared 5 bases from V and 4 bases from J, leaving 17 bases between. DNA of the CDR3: TGTGCCTGGGACCTGACTGGGGCGTCCTATGGCTACACCTTC. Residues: CAWDLTGASYGYTF. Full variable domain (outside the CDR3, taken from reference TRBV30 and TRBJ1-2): SQTIHQWPATLVQPVGSPLSLECTVEGTSNPNLYWYRQAAGRGLQLLFYSVGIGQISSEVPQNLSASRPQDRQFILSSKKLLLSDSGFYLCAWDLTGASYGYTFGSGTRLTVV.

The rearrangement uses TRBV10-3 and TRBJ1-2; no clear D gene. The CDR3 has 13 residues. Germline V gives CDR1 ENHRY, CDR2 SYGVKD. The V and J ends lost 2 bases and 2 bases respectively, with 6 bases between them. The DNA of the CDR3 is TGTGCCATCAGTGAGGGGGTAAACTATGGCTACACCTTC. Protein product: CAISEGVNYGYTF.

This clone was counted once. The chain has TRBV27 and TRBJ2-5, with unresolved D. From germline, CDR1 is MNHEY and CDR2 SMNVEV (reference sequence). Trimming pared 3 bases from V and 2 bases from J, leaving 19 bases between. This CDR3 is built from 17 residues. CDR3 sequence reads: CASSFNRQGSRQETQYF. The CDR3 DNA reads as TGTGCCAGCAGTTTTAACAGACAAGGCTCTCGGCAAGAGACCCAGTACTTC.

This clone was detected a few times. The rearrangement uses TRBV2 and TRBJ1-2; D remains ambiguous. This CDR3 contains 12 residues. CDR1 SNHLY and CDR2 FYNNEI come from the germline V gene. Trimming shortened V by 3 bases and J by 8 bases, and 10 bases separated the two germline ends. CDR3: CASSDRRKGYTF. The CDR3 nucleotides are TGTGCCAGCAGTGACAGAAGGAAAGGCTACACCTTC.

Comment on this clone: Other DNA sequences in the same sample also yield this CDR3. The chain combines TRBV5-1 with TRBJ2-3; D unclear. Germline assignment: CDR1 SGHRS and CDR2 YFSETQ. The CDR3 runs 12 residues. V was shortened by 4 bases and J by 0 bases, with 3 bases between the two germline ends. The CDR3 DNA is TGCGCCAGCAGCGATAGCACAGATACGCAGTATTTT. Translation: CASSDSTDTQYF.

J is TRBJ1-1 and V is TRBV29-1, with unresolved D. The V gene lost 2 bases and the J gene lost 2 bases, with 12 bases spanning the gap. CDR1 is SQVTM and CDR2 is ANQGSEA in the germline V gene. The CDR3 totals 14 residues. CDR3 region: CSVELISTNTEAFF. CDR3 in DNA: TGCAGCGTTGAATTAATTTCAACTAACACTGAAGCTTTCTTT.

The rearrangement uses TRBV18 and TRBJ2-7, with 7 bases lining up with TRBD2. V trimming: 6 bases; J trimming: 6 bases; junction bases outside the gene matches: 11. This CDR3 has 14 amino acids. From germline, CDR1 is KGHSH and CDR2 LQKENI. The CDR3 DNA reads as TGTGCCAGCTCCCCCGGGGTGCGGGAGTTCGAGCAGTACTTC. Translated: CASSPGVREFEQYF.

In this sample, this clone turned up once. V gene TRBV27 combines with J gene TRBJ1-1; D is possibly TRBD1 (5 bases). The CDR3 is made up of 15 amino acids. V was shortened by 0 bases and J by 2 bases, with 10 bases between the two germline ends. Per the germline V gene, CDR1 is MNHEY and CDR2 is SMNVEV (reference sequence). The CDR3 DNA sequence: TGTGCCAGCAGTTTATCAGCAGGGTTTAACACTGAAGCTTTCTTT. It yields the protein CASSLSAGFNTEAFF.

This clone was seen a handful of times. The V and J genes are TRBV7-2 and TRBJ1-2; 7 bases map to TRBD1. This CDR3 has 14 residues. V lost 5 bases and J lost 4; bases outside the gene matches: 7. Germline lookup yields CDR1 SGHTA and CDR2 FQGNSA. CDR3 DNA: TGTGCCAGCAGCAGTCCGGGACAGTTCTATGGCTACACCTTC. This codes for CASSSPGQFYGYTF.

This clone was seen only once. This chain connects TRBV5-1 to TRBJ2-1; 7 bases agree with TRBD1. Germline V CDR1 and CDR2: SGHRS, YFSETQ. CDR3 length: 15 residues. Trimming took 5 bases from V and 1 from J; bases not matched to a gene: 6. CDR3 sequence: CASRPRQGSYNEQFF. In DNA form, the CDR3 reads TGCGCCAGCAGACCGAGACAGGGTTCCTACAATGAGCAGTTCTTC.

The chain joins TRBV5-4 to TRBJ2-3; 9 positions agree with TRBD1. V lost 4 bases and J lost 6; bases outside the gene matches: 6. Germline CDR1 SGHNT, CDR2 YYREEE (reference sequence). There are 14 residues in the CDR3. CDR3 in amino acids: CASSPDRGRDTQYF. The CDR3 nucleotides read TGTGCCAGCAGCCCGGACAGGGGAAGGGATACGCAGTATTTT. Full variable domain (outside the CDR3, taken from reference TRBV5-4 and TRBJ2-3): ETGVTQSPTHLIKTRGQQVTLRCSSQSGHNTVSWYQQALGQGPQFIFQYYREEENGRGNFPPRFSGLQFPNYSSELNVNALELDDSALYLCASSPDRGRDTQYFGPGTRLTVL.

The CDR3 sequence is CASSQDLGVGNTIYF. The DNA for the CDR3 is TGTGCCAGCAGCCAAGATTTGGGAGTTGGAAACACCATATATTTT. The J gene is TRBJ1-3, the V gene TRBV4-2; D uncertain. Trimming removed 0 bases at V and 3 bases at J, with 9 bases between. CDR1 LGHNA and CDR2 YNFKEQ come from the germline V gene. The CDR3 is 15 residues long.

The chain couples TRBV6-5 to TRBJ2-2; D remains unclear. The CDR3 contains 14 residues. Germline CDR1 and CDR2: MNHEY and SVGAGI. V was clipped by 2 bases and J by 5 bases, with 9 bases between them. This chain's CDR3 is CASSYVRFTGELFF. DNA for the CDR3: TGTGCCAGCAGTTACGTCCGATTTACCGGGGAGCTGTTTTTT.

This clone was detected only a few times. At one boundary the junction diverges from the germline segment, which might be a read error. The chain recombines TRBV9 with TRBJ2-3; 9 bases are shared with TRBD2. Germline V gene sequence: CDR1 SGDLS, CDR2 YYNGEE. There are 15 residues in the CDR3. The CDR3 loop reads CASSVDPLDSGSGHF. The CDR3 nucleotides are TGTGCCAGCAGCGTAGACCCCCTTGATAGCGGGAGTGGGCATTTT.

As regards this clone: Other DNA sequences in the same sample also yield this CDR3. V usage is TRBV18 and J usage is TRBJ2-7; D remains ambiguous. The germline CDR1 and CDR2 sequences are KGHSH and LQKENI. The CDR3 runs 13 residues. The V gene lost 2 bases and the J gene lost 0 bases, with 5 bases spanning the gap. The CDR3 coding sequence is TGTGCCAGCTCACCAGATAGCTCCTACGAGCAGTACTTC. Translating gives CASSPDSSYEQYF. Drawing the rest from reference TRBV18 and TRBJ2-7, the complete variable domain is NAGVMQNPRHLVRRRGQEARLRCSPMKGHSHVYWYRQLPEEGLKFMVYLQKENIIDESGMPKERFSAEFPKEGPSILRIQQVVRGDSAAYFCASSPDSSYEQYFGPGTRLTVT.